A single sample is the source of the 5 T cell receptor beta chains below, sequenced in a study of cytomegalovirus exposure and HLA in healthy donors. Both 60 Vbeta primers and 13 Jbeta primers went into the PCR. Some clones are missing from TCRdb's copy, which holds only in-frame ones; the method was immunoSEQ multiplex PCR. Here the sample spans some 150,000 clones, roughly 73% being singletons. Sample: PBMCs. Every receptor here comes from a human donor in good health.

The chain carries TRBV4-1 and TRBJ2-1; D might be TRBD2 (5 bases). Germline-derived CDR1 and CDR2 are MGHRA and YSYEKL. The CDR3 extends over 15 amino acids. Trimming left V 2 bases short and J 0 bases short, with 8 bases between. This CDR3 is CASSQSGNSYNEQFF. In nucleotides, the CDR3 is TGCGCCAGCAGCCAATCGGGGAACTCCTACAATGAGCAGTTCTTC.

This clone was found a few times. The gene calls are TRBV2 and TRBJ2-3; 7 nucleotides match TRBD1. The CDR3 is made up of 15 amino acids. Germline V CDR1 and CDR2: SNHLY, FYNNEI. V shed 3 bases, J shed 1 base, and the junction held 4 bases outside the gene matches. The CDR3 coding sequence is TGTGCCAGCAGTGATGTGGGGACAGGCACAGATACGCAGTATTTT. Translating gives CASSDVGTGTDTQYF.

There are a few counts of this clone. V and J are TRBV6-6 and TRBJ1-6, with 9 nucleotides matching TRBD1. The CDR3 is 15 residues long. The J segment lost 4 bases and the V segment lost 6 bases, leaving 4 bases of the junction unmatched. Germline lookup yields CDR1 MNHNY and CDR2 SVGAGI (reference sequence). Here the CDR3 reads CASREQGAYNSPLHF. CDR3 in DNA: TGTGCCAGCAGAGAACAGGGGGCTTATAATTCACCCCTCCACTTT.

The sample holds a few counts of this clone. This sequence joins TRBV11-2 and TRBJ2-1, with D perhaps TRBD2 (7 bases). This CDR3 has 15 amino acids. Germline-derived CDR1 and CDR2 are SGHAT and FQNNGV. V was shortened by 1 base and J by 5 bases, with 12 bases between the two germline ends. Here the CDR3 reads CASSLGGGLNNEQFF. CDR3 nucleotide sequence: TGTGCCAGCAGCTTAGGGGGGGGGCTCAACAATGAGCAGTTCTTC.

The genes are TRBV21-1 and TRBJ1-1. TRBV21-1 constitutes a pseudogene. The CDR3 extends over 16 amino acids. The CDR3 region is CASSKSEVGGNTEAFF. The CDR3 nucleotides are TGTGCCAGCAGCAAGTCGGAGGTAGGAGGGAACACTGAAGCTTTCTTT.